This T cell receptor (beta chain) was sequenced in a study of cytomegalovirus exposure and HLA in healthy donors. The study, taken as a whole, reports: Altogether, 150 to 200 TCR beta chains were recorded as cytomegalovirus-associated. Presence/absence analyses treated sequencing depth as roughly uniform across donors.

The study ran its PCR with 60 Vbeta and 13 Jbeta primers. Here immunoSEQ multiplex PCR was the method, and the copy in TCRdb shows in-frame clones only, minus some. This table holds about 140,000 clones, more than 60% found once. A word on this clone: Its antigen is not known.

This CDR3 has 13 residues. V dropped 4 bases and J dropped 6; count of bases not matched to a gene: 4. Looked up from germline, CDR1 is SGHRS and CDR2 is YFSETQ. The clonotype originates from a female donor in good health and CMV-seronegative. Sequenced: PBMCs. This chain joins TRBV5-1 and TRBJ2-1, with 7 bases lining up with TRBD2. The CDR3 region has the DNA TGCGCCAGCAGCATGCGGGAGTTCAATGAGCAGTTCTTC. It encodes CASSMREFNEQFF.